This T cell receptor beta chain was captured in a study of blood T cell repertoires in COVID-19. Across the study: COVID-19 samples, acute and convalescent, were from the United States, Italy and Spain. T cells, B-cell-depleted T cells, or PBMCs supplied cDNA or gDNA.

Authors' analysis steps: Nucleated cell number was recorded as an estimate derived from reference gene primer amplification. Assay: immunoSEQ multiplex PCR; the TCRdb copy retains only in-frame clones and omits some. D and trimming were read from the DNA, whereas the V and J calls and clone size are those reported in that table. The data show 85,000 to 120,000 clones, roughly four fifths seen once. Germline CDR1 is SGHRS and CDR2 is YFSETQ. The CDR3 runs 16 residues. V shed 1 base and J 5 bases; nucleotides not matched to a gene: 9. The genes are TRBV5-1 and TRBJ2-5; TRBD1 matches 9 bases. Source material: peripheral blood. The clonotype was recovered from a man aged 35 to 55 with active or convalescent COVID-19. The CDR3 bases are TGCGCCAGCAGCTTGTCGGGACAGGGCGTTTGGGAGACCCAGTACTTC. Encoded protein: CASSLSGQGVWETQYF.